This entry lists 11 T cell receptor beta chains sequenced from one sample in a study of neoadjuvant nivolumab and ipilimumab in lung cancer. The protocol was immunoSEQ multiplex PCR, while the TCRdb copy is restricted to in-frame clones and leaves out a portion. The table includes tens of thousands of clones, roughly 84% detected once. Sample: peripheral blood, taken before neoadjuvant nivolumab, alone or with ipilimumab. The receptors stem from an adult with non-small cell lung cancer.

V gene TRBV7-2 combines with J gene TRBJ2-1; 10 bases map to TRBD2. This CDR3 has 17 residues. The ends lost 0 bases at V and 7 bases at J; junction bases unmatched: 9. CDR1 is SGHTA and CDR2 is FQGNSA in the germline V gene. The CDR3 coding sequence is TGTGCCAGCAGCTTAGCGAGCCCTAGCGGGAGCCCTAATGAGCAGTTCTTC. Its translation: CASSLASPSGSPNEQFF.

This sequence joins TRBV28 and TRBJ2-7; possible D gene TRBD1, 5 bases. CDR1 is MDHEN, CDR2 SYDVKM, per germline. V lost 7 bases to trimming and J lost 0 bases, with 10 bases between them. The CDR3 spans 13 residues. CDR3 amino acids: CASTRDSSYEQYF. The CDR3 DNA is TGTGCCAGCACGCGAGACAGCTCCTACGAGCAGTACTTC.

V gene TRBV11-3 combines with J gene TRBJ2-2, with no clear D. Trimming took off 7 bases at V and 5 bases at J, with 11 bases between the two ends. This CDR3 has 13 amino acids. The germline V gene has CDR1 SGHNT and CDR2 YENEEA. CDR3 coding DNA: TGTGCCAGCAAACTCGGTGGGACCGGGGAGCTGTTTTTT. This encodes CASKLGGTGELFF.

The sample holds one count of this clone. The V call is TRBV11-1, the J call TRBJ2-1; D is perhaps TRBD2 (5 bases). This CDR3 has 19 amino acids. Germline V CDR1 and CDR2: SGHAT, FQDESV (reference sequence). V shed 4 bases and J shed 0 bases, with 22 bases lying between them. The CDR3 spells CASSSSLKGAVSSYNEQFF. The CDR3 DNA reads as TGTGCCAGCAGCTCATCACTAAAGGGAGCGGTTAGCTCCTACAATGAGCAGTTCTTC.

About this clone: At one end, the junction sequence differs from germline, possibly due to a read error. The CDR3 DNA reads as TGTGCTAGCAGCCCGGCCGCAGAGCAGTTCTTC. Its translation: CASSPAAEQFF. The V call is TRBV7-7, the J call TRBJ2-1; no clear D gene. Germline V gene sequence: CDR1 SSHAT, CDR2 FNYEAQ (reference sequence). The CDR3 is made up of 11 amino acids. The entire variable domain, with the rest obtained from reference TRBV7-7 and TRBJ2-1, is as follows: GAGVSQSPRYKVTKRGQDVTLRCDPISSHATLYWYQQALGQGPEFLTYFNYEAQPDKSGLPSDRFSAERPEGSISTLTIQRTEQRDSAMYRCASSPAAEQFFGPGTRLTVL.

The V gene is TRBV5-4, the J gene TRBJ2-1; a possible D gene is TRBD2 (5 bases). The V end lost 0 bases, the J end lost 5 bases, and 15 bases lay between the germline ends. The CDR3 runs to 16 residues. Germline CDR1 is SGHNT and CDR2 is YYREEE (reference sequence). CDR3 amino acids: CASSLGRKTGNNEQFF. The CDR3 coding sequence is TGTGCCAGCAGCTTGGGGAGGAAAACGGGAAACAATGAGCAGTTCTTC. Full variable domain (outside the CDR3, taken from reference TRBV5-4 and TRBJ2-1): ETGVTQSPTHLIKTRGQQVTLRCSSQSGHNTVSWYQQALGQGPQFIFQYYREEENGRGNFPPRFSGLQFPNYSSELNVNALELDDSALYLCASSLGRKTGNNEQFFGPGTRLTVL.

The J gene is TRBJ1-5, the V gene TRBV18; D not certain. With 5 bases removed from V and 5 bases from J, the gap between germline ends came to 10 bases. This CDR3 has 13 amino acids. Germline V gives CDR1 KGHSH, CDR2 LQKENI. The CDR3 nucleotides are TGTGCCAGCTCAGTGGGGAACCATCAGCCCCAGCATTTT. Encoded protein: CASSVGNHQPQHF.

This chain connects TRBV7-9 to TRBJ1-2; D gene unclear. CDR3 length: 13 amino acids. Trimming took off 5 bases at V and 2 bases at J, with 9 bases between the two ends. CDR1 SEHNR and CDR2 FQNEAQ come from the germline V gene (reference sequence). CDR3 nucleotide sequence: TGTGCCAGCAGCCCGACGGGAAACTATGGCTACACCTTC. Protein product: CASSPTGNYGYTF.

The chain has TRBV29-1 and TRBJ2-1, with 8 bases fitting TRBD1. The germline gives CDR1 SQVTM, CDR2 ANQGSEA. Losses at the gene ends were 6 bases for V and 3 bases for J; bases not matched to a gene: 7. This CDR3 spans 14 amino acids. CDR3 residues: CSVDSDRDYNEQFF. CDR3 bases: TGCAGCGTCGACTCGGACAGGGACTACAATGAGCAGTTCTTC.

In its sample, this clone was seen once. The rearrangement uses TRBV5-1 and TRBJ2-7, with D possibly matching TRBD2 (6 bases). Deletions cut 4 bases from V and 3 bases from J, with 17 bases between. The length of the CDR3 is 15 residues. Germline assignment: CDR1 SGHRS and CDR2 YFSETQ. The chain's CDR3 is CASSPGGGFDYEQYF. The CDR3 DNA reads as TGCGCCAGCAGCCCCGGTGGGGGGTTCGACTACGAGCAGTACTTC.

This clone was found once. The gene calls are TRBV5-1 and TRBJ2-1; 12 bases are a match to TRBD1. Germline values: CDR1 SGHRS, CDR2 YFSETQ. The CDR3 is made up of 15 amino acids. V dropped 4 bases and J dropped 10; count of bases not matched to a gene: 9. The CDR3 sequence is CASSPGQGALREQFF. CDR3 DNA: TGCGCCAGCAGCCCGGGACAGGGGGCCCTTCGGGAGCAGTTCTTC.